These T cell receptor beta chains were read from a single sample in a study of T-cell reconstitution after alpha-beta-depleted transplantation in children. MiXCR, applied by TCRdb to the PCR reads, yields one record per CDR3 protein. The sample shows about 460,000 distinct CDR3 sequences, approximately 10% of them seen only once. This material consisted of PBMCs, taken before TCRalphabeta/CD19-depleted stem cell transplant. Receptors originate from a child aged 2-15 years with inherited bone marrow failure, due to receive a stem cell transplant. Both conserved end residues are part of each CDR3. A D gene is named only where the DNA matches it firmly. Only part of the rows carry a size: once, few, many, or a class if the clone is expanded.

few,TRBV7-9,-,TRBJ2-7,TGTGCCAGCAGCTTAGGGGAAGGTCTATACGAGCAGTACTTC,CASSLGEGLYEQYF
many,TRBV5-5,-,TRBJ1-1,TGTGCCAGCAGCCGTTCGGGGGTAGACACTGAAGCTTTCTTT,CASSRSGVDTEAFF
few,TRBV20-1,TRBD2,TRBJ2-3,TGCAGTGCTGCCCCGGGAGGCAGCTCCACAGATACGCAGTATTTT,CSAAPGGSSTDTQYF
many,TRBV20-1,TRBD2,TRBJ2-5,TGCAGTGCTAGCCTAGGACTAGCGGGAGTCGAGACCCAGTACTTC,CSASLGLAGVETQYF
-,TRBV12-3/TRBV12-4,TRBD2,TRBJ2-1,TGTGCCAGCAGTTTAGTCGGACTAGGCCCCTACAATGAGCAGTTCTTC,CASSLVGLGPYNEQFF
many,TRBV5-1,-,TRBJ2-6,TGCGCCAGCAGCTCTTCAGGGTCTGGGGCCAACGTCCTGACTTTC,CASSSSGSGANVLTF
many,TRBV27,TRBD1,TRBJ1-4,TGTGCCAGCAGTCGGGACAGGACTAATGAAAAACTGTTTTTT,CASSRDRTNEKLFF
-,TRBV23-1,-,TRBJ2-4,TGCGCCAGCAGTCTCCAGTGGGACGGCCTAGCCAAAAACATTCAGTACTTC,CASSLQWDGLAKNIQYF
few,TRBV28,TRBD2,TRBJ2-7,TGTGCCAGCAGTCTCCTCAGGGGACTAGGAGCCTACGAGCAGTACTTC,CASSLLRGLGAYEQYF
many,TRBV7-2,TRBD2,TRBJ2-5,TGTGCCAGCAGCTTACAGCAGAGCGGGAGAGGGGAGACCCAGTACTTC,CASSLQQSGRGETQYF
-,TRBV6-2/TRBV6-3,-,TRBJ2-7,TGTGCCAGCAGCCTCATACTCACCTCGGACAGAAGGAGCTCCTACGAGCAGTACTTC,CASSLILTSDRRSSYEQYF
many,TRBV4-1,TRBD2,TRBJ2-1,TGCGCCAGCAGCCAAGATCCGGATAGCGGGACCTACAATGAGCAGTTCTTC,CASSQDPDSGTYNEQFF
-,TRBV6-1,TRBD1,TRBJ2-1,TGTGCCAGCAGGACGACAGGGGGGAGCGAGCAGTTCTTC,CASRTTGGSEQFF
many,TRBV20-1,-,TRBJ1-5,TGCAGTGCTAGATACGGTCCCAGTCAGCCCCAGCATTTT,CSARYGPSQPQHF
few,TRBV4-2,-,TRBJ2-1,TGTGCCAGCAGCCAAGGGGCCCCGGCTAGCGCGAACAATGAGCAGTTCTTC,CASSQGAPASANNEQFF
many,TRBV29-1,-,TRBJ2-7,TGCAGCGTTGAGGCGGACTCAGCCTACGAGCAGTACTTC,CSVEADSAYEQYF
many,TRBV6-5,-,TRBJ1-2,TGTGCCAGCAGTTACTCGATGCAGGGAGGAAACTATGGCTACACCTTC,CASSYSMQGGNYGYTF
many,TRBV4-2,TRBD2,TRBJ2-5,TGTGCCAGCAGCCAAGAAGTGGGGCTAGCGGGAGTATCAGAGACCCAGTACTTC,CASSQEVGLAGVSETQYF
many,TRBV4-3,TRBD2,TRBJ2-1,TGCGCCAGCAGCCAAGCGCAGGCTAGCGGGAGGGCCGGTAATGAGCAGTTCTTC,CASSQAQASGRAGNEQFF
-,TRBV24-1,-,TRBJ2-3,TGTGCCACCAGTGATTTGAGTAGTAAGGATACGCAGTATTTT,CATSDLSSKDTQYF
few,TRBV27,TRBD2,TRBJ2-1,TGTGCCAGCAGTTTATCACTAGCGGGAGGGCTGTGGTTCTTC,CASSLSLAGGLWFF
few,TRBV5-1,-,TRBJ1-2,TGCGCCAGCAGCTTGGAGGGAACAGGCCGACTTTTAACTAACTATGGCTACACCTTC,CASSLEGTGRLLTNYGYTF
many,TRBV7-9,-,TRBJ1-1,TGTGCCAGCAGGCCTCAGGGCCCCACTGAAGCTTTCTTT,CASRPQGPTEAFF
many,TRBV12-3/TRBV12-4,-,TRBJ1-5,TGTGCCAGCAGCCCAGGCCTGCAGCCCCAGCATTTT,CASSPGLQPQHF
many,TRBV9,-,TRBJ2-7,TGTGCCAGCAGCGTAGCAAGCGACTACGAGCAGTACTTC,CASSVASDYEQYF
many,TRBV6-2/TRBV6-3,-,TRBJ2-2,TGTGCCAGCAGTTACGCTACAGAAGGAATGAGGGAGCTGTTTTTT,CASSYATEGMRELFF
-,TRBV8-2,-,TRBJ2-1,TGTGCCAGGAGCCCTGGGCTCAGCTGCTACAATGAGCAGTTCTTC,CARSPGLSCYNEQFF
many,TRBV15,-,TRBJ2-5,TGTGCCACGAGCAACAATCCAGGCCTTCAAGAGACCCAGTACTTC,CATSNNPGLQETQYF
many,TRBV7-2,-,TRBJ1-1,TGTGCCAGCAGCTTCGCCCGCATTCGACAGGAAGCTTTCTTT,CASSFARIRQEAFF
many,TRBV4-2,-,TRBJ2-3,TGTGCCAGCAGCCTCGAAGGGGCTACGGCTCACACAGATACGCAGTATTTT,CASSLEGATAHTDTQYF